Following are 8 T cell receptor beta chains from one sample sequenced in a study of blood T cells in healthy people across ages (dated by TCRdb to between 2015 and 2016). Library generation was performed with 5' RACE. TCRdb names Illumina HiSeq 2500 as the instrument used. A second PCR of roughly 6 to 11 cycles was run with a J-beta primer mix and a sample-barcoded 5' primer. TCRdb redid the processing of the public reads, applying fastp at Q25 and MiXCR, and retained in-frame beta chains. Each CDR3 protein appears once, grouped with its most common genes and DNA. A total of approximately 730,000 distinct CDR3 sequences appear in this sample, 53% of them only once. The ten largest clones take up 40% to 50% of the sample. The sequencing input was blood. These receptors originate from an elderly man in good health.

The chain is built from TRBV28 and TRBJ2-3; 11 bases align to TRBD2. With V trimmed by 10 bases and J by 4 bases, 10 bases remained unmatched. Germline V gene lookup returns CDR1 MDHEN and CDR2 SYDVKM. This CDR3 contains 15 residues. CDR3 sequence (DNA): TGTGCCACCATGCTATTAGCGGGAGGGGCAGATACGCAGTATTTT. It translates to CATMLLAGGADTQYF.

The chain is built from TRBV2 and TRBJ2-3, with 10 positions matching TRBD2. After removal of 10 bases from V and 4 bases from J, the junction contained 5 bases not matched to a gene. Germline V lookup: CDR1 SNHLY, CDR2 FYNNEI. There are 13 residues in the CDR3. CDR3 DNA sequence: TGTGCCAACCTAGCGGGAGACGCAGATACGCAGTATTTT. Translating it yields CANLAGDADTQYF.

This clonotype has just a few counts. The junction departs from the called germline gene at one end, perhaps through a read error. The chain employs TRBV5-1 and TRBJ1-2, with 10 positions matching TRBD1. Germline CDR1 is SGHRS and CDR2 is YFSETQ. The CDR3 contains 13 residues. For the CDR3, the DNA is TGTGCCAGCAGTTCCGGGACAGGGGATGGCTACACCTTC. Translation gives CASSSGTGDGYTF.

This clonotype has only a few counts. This rearrangement joins TRBV28 to TRBJ2-6; D uncertain. CDR1 and CDR2 (germline): MDHEN, SYDVKM. CDR3 length equals 15 residues. The V end was cut by 3 bases, the J end by 2 bases, with 8 bases between. The CDR3 region has the DNA TGTGCCAGCAGTTTTAGCTTTACTGGGGCCAACGTCCTGACTTTC. It yields the protein CASSFSFTGANVLTF. Looking up the rest from reference TRBV28 and TRBJ2-6 gives the full variable domain: DVKVTQSSRYLVKRTGEKVFLECVQDMDHENMFWYRQDPGLGLRLIYFSYDVKMKEKGDIPEGYSVSREKKERFSLILESASTNQTSMYLCASSFSFTGANVLTFGAGSRLTVL.

The chain joins TRBV5-1 to TRBJ2-6, with no clear D. The CDR3 has 16 amino acids. Per the germline V gene, CDR1 is SGHRS and CDR2 is YFSETQ. The ends were cut back, 5 bases at V and 0 bases at J, with 12 bases in the middle. The CDR3 coding sequence is TGCGCCAGCAGTCCCCAGCAGGACTCTGGGGCCAACGTCCTGACTTTC. Translating it yields CASSPQQDSGANVLTF.

Notes on this clonotype: At one boundary the junction diverges from the germline segment, which might be a read error. The rearrangement joins TRBV7-2 to TRBJ1-4; tentative D call: TRBD1 (6 bases). This CDR3 has 13 amino acids. Germline lookup yields CDR1 SGHTA and CDR2 FQGNSA. CDR3 bases: TGTGCCAGCAGCCTTAAAAGGGGGGAAAGACTGTTTTTT. Its protein is CASSLKRGERLFF.

The rearrangement uses TRBV29-1 and TRBJ2-1; 8 positions agree with TRBD2. CDR3 length: 13 residues. Germline V lookup: CDR1 SQVTM, CDR2 ANQGSEA. J was trimmed by 8 bases and V by 3 bases; bases with no gene match: 6. Written as DNA, the CDR3 is TGCAGCGTTGAGAAGCGGGAGTGGGATGAGCAGTTCTTC. Protein: CSVEKREWDEQFF.

Only a few counts were recorded for this clonotype. The rearrangement links TRBV5-1 to TRBJ2-3; 7 nucleotides align to TRBD2. CDR1 and CDR2 (germline): SGHRS, YFSETQ. The CDR3 has 15 amino acids. Unmatched junction bases numbered 2, after V lost 0 bases and J lost 1 base. CDR3 bases: TGCGCCAGCAGCTTGGCAGCGGGGCGCACAGATACGCAGTATTTT. Amino acids: CASSLAAGRTDTQYF. The full variable domain, with the rest looked up from reference TRBV5-1 and TRBJ2-3, is KAGVTQTPRYLIKTRGQQVTLSCSPISGHRSVSWYQQTPGQGLQFLFEYFSETQRNKGNFPGRFSGRQFSNSRSEMNVSTLELGDSALYLCASSLAAGRTDTQYFGPGTRLTVL.